This record looks at one T cell receptor beta chain sequence and its context. Its target is not known. TCRdb keeps only in-frame clones here, not all; method: immunoSEQ multiplex PCR. The top ten hold less than 3% of the sample, which has 170,000 or so clones, roughly 90% seen once. This specimen comes from a study of T cell responses to AZD1222 COVID-19 vaccine. Turning to the study itself: Second-dose schedules of about 4 or about 12 weeks were combined.

V dropped 0 bases and J dropped 3 bases, with 15 bases sitting between them. Germline values: CDR1 KGHSH, CDR2 LQKENI. This CDR3 comprises 16 residues. Overall study results and limits: Regions left unmutated in variants are reportedly the target of nearly half of spike-specific TCRs. Donor demographics were predominantly white British with a female majority; clonal diversity may be underestimated. Spike-wide vaccine-associated CD4 TCRs dominated at 160-218 and 743-854.

The J gene is TRBJ2-7, the V gene TRBV18; D is possibly TRBD1 (6 bases). Here the sequenced sample was peripheral blood, taken on day 0 of AZD1222 vaccination. The receptor was derived from an adult in good health. CDR3 amino acids: CASSPPWPGAFYEQYF. Written as DNA, the CDR3 is TGTGCCAGCTCACCACCGTGGCCAGGGGCGTTCTACGAGCAGTACTTC.